Below are 9 T cell receptor beta chains sequenced from a single sample in a study of response to subunit inactivated influenza vaccine. Via MiXCR, TCRdb re-called the RT-PCR reads, giving one row per CDR3 protein. The repertoire holds hundreds of thousands of distinct CDR3 sequences, about 15% seen once, with less than 4% in the top ten. The sequencing used CD4+ T cells sorted from PBMCs, collected 23 months after vaccination. Receptor source: a man aged 50-75 years who received an inactivated influenza vaccine.

Only a few counts were recorded for this clonotype. The chain has TRBV28 and TRBJ2-4; maybe TRBD1 (6 bases). Germline V gene lookup returns CDR1 MDHEN and CDR2 SYDVKM. With 6 bases removed from V and 3 bases from J, the gap between germline ends came to 15 bases. The CDR3 consists of 15 residues. CDR3: CASSPKGTYKNIQYF. CDR3 DNA sequence: TGTGCCAGCAGCCCAAAGGGGACATACAAAAACATTCAGTACTTC.

Written as DNA, the CDR3 is TGTGCCAGCAGTTACTCACGGGTAGGGTCCTACGAGCAGTACTTC. Protein: CASSYSRVGSYEQYF. J is TRBJ2-7 and V is TRBV6-5; unclear D gene. The CDR3 length is 15 residues. The V end lost 0 bases, the J end lost 1 base, and 10 bases lay between the germline ends. Germline V CDR1 and CDR2: MNHEY, SVGAGI.

This clonotype came up many times. V usage is TRBV4-3 and J usage is TRBJ2-3, with TRBD2 identical over 7 bases. The trim removed 4 bases at V and 0 bases at J, leaving 7 bases unmatched. The germline V gene encodes CDR1 LGHNA and CDR2 YSLEER. The CDR3 extends over 16 amino acids. CDR3 DNA: TGCGCCAGCAGCCCAGGTCACGGGGGGAGCACAGATACGCAGTATTTT. This gives the protein CASSPGHGGSTDTQYF.

This chain links TRBV6-1 with TRBJ1-4, with D uncertain. Trimming cost V 8 bases and J 0 bases, with 16 bases left between them. The CDR3 runs 16 residues. The germline CDR1 and CDR2 sequences are MNHNS and SASEGT. CDR3 nucleotide sequence: TGTGCCAGCCTTTTAATGGTAGCTGCAACTAATGAAAAACTGTTTTTT. It is translated as CASLLMVAATNEKLFF.

This chain links TRBV20-1 with TRBJ2-7, with TRBD2 as a possible D gene (6 bases). The germline V and J ends were trimmed by 3 bases and 7 bases, with 19 bases remaining between them. Germline assignment: CDR1 DFQATT and CDR2 SNEGSKA (reference sequence). The CDR3 covers 14 residues. CDR3 residues: CSASSAAGIWEQYF. In nucleotides, the CDR3 is TGCAGTGCTAGTTCCGCGGCGGGGATTTGGGAGCAGTACTTC.

This clonotype has a handful of counts. The rearrangement links TRBV10-3 to TRBJ2-2; D gene unclear. V shed 4 bases and J shed 7 bases, with 4 bases lying between them. The CDR3 spans 11 residues. Looked up from germline, CDR1 is ENHRY and CDR2 is SYGVKD. The CDR3 loop is CAISGGGELFF. The CDR3 nucleotides are TGTGCCATCAGTGGGGGCGGGGAGCTGTTTTTT.

This clonotype was recorded many times. The J gene is TRBJ2-1, the V gene TRBV5-6; D is uncertain. V dropped 4 bases and J dropped 4 bases, with 15 bases sitting between them. Per the germline V gene, CDR1 is SGHDT and CDR2 is YYEEEE. The CDR3 totals 15 residues. DNA of the CDR3: TGTGCCAGCAGCCCTGTGAACGAAGAATACAATGAGCAGTTCTTC. This sequence encodes CASSPVNEEYNEQFF.

A single count supports this clonotype. The V gene is TRBV28, the J gene TRBJ2-7; 8 nucleotides line up with TRBD1. This CDR3 is built from 15 residues. With V trimmed by 5 bases and J by 2 bases, 8 bases remained unmatched. The germline CDR1 and CDR2 sequences are MDHEN and SYDVKM. The chain's CDR3 is CASSGRGRGAYEQYF. As DNA, the CDR3 is TGTGCCAGCAGTGGCAGGGGGCGCGGTGCCTACGAGCAGTACTTC.

This clonotype turned up a few times. V is TRBV4-1 and J is TRBJ2-7; TRBD1 agrees at 9 bases. Germline lookup yields CDR1 MGHRA and CDR2 YSYEKL. The CDR3 covers 16 residues. V dropped 0 bases and J dropped 6; count of bases not matched to a gene: 9. The CDR3 is CASSQDPGTGMREQYF. The CDR3 bases are TGCGCCAGCAGCCAAGATCCCGGGACAGGGATGCGCGAGCAGTACTTC.